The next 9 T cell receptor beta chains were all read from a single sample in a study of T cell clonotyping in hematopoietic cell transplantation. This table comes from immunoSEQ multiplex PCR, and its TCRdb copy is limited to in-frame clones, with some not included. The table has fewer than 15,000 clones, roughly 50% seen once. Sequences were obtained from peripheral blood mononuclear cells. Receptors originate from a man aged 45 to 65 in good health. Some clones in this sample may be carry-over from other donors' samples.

Written as DNA, the CDR3 is TGTGCCAGCAGCTTAGCGCTCAGGAATAACGAGCAGTACTTC. It codes for CASSLALRNNEQYF. V usage is TRBV7-2 and J usage is TRBJ2-7; D not resolved. This CDR3 is 14 amino acids long. Germline lookup yields CDR1 SGHTA and CDR2 FQGNSA. V lost 0 bases, J lost 5 bases, and 11 bases lay in between.

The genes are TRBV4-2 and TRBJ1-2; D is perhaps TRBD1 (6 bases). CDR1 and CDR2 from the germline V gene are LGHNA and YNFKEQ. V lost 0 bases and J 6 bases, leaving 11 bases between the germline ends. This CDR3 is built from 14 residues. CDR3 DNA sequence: TGTGCCAGCAGCCAAGATCGTGCAGGGGATGGCTACACCTTC. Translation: CASSQDRAGDGYTF.

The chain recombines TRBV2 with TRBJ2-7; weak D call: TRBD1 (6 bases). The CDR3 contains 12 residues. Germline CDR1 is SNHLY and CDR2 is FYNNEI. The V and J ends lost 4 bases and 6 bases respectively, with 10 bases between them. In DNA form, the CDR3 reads TGTGCCAGCAGTGTTAGAGGGGGCGAGCAGTACTTC. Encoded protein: CASSVRGGEQYF.

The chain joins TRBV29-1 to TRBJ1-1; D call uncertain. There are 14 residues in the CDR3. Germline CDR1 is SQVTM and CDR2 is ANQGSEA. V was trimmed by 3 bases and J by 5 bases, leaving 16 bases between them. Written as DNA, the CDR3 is TGCAGCGTTGACGTTCAACGGGGAAAGACTGAAGCTTTCTTT. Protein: CSVDVQRGKTEAFF.

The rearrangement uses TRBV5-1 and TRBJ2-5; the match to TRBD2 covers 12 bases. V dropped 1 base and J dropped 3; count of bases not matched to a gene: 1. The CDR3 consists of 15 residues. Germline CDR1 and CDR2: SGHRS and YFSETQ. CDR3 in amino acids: CASSLPSGREETQYF. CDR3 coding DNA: TGCGCCAGCAGCTTGCCTAGCGGGAGGGAAGAGACCCAGTACTTC.

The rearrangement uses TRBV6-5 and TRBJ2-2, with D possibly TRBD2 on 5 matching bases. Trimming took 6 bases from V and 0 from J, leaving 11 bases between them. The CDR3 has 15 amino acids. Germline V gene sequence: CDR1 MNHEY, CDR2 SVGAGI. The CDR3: CASSPGGPNTGELFF. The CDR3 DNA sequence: TGTGCCAGCAGCCCCGGCGGGCCGAACACCGGGGAGCTGTTTTTT.

CDR3 sequence reads: CAWSVSLHRGDGYTF. The CDR3 coding sequence is TGTGCCTGGAGTGTATCCCTCCACCGGGGAGATGGCTACACCTTC. The chain is built from TRBV30 and TRBJ1-2, with unresolved D. CDR1 is GTSNPN, CDR2 SVGIG, per germline (reference sequence). CDR3 length equals 15 residues. Trimming took 0 bases from V and 6 from J, leaving 17 bases between them.

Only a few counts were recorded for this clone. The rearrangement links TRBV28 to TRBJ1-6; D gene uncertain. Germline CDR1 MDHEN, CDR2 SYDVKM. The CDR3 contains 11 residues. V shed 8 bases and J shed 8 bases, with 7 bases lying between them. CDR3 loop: CASRGDSPLHF. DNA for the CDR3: TGTGCCAGCCGGGGTGATTCACCCCTCCACTTT. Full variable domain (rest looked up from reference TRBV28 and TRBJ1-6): DVKVTQSSRYLVKRTGEKVFLECVQDMDHENMFWYRQDPGLGLRLIYFSYDVKMKEKGDIPEGYSVSREKKERFSLILESASTNQTSMYLCASRGDSPLHFGNGTRLTVT.

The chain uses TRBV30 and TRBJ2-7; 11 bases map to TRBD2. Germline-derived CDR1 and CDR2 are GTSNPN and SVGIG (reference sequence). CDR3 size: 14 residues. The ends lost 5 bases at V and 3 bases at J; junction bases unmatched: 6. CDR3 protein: CAWSGTSGFYEQYF. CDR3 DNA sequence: TGTGCCTGGTCTGGGACTAGCGGATTCTACGAGCAGTACTTC.